These 32 T cell receptor beta chains were all obtained from the same sample, sequenced in a study of post-analysis software for immune sequencing data (dated by TCRdb to about 2015). The research as a whole found: Significantly higher frequencies in patients than in controls were found for about 5 TRBV segments, including TRBV5-6, TRBV5-1 and TRBV20-1.

Antigen specificity for these receptors is unknown. Libraries came from PCR. Sequencing was carried out with an Illumina HiSeq 2500. Unique molecular identifiers were incorporated into TCR beta cDNA libraries to reduce PCR and sequencing biases. TCRdb passed the public sequencing reads through fastp at Q25 and MiXCR, retaining productive beta sequences. Rows are unified per CDR3 protein, each entry keeping the most common DNA and genes. Within this sample are 450,000 to 650,000 distinct CDR3 sequences, with about 44% of them counted one time only. Clones ranked in the top ten supply around 1.7% of the sample. The sequenced material came from blood. The receptor set was obtained from a girl under 18 with multiple sclerosis.

The chain employs TRBV7-8 and TRBJ2-2; no clear D gene. V lost 3 bases to trimming and J lost 2 bases, with 10 bases between them. Germline CDR1 is SGHVS and CDR2 is FQNEAQ. This CDR3 comprises 15 residues. CDR3 in DNA: TGTGCCAGCAGCTTCGGACGAATTAACACCGGGGAGCTGTTTTTT. Translating gives CASSFGRINTGELFF.

The V and J genes are TRBV4-1 and TRBJ2-7; D unresolved. Germline CDR1 reads MGHRA; CDR2 reads YSYEKL. The CDR3 contains 15 residues. V lost 1 base and J lost 6, with 16 bases in between. CDR3 sequence: CASSQGMGPRPEQYF. In DNA, the CDR3 is TGCGCCAGCAGCCAAGGAATGGGTCCGAGGCCCGAGCAGTACTTC.

The V and J genes are TRBV29-1 and TRBJ1-1; no firm D call. In germline, CDR1 is SQVTM, CDR2 ANQGSEA. This CDR3 spans 13 amino acids. V dropped 3 bases and J dropped 0 bases, with 8 bases sitting between them. This CDR3 reads CSVEGGVNTEAFF. CDR3 DNA: TGCAGCGTTGAGGGTGGGGTGAACACTGAAGCTTTCTTT.

The rearrangement joins TRBV15 to TRBJ1-1, with D unresolved. The CDR3 totals 15 residues. Germline V gives CDR1 LNHNV, CDR2 YYDKDF (reference sequence). Trimming left V 0 bases short and J 7 bases short, with 15 bases between. The CDR3 DNA follows: TGTGCCACCAGCAGAGACACGAGCCGGGTCGGTGAAGCTTTCTTT. Translating gives CATSRDTSRVGEAFF.

The genes are TRBV6-1 and TRBJ2-7; TRBD2 agrees at 9 bases. This CDR3 has 15 amino acids. The trim removed 0 bases at V and 5 bases at J, leaving 5 bases unmatched. Looked up from germline, CDR1 is MNHNS and CDR2 is SASEGT. The CDR3 DNA reads as TGTGCCAGCAGTGAAGCGCTTAGCGGGGGACACGAGCAGTACTTC. Residues: CASSEALSGGHEQYF.

Worth noting for this clonotype: One junction end disagrees with the germline gene, perhaps due to a read error. The rearrangement joins TRBV6-1 to TRBJ2-7; no firm D call. The germline V gene has CDR1 MNHNS and CDR2 SASEGT. The CDR3 length is 15 residues. For the CDR3, the DNA is TGTGCCAGCGGTGAAGCGTTTGGCCCCTCCTACGAGCAGTACTTC. Residues: CASGEAFGPSYEQYF.

This clonotype was seen more than once but under ten times. This chain's CDR3 is CASSQDVQGSYEQYF. The CDR3 nucleotides are TGTGCCAGCAGCCAAGATGTCCAAGGTTCCTACGAGCAGTACTTC. V gene TRBV4-2 combines with J gene TRBJ2-7; D not resolved. Trimming shortened V by 0 bases and J by 1 base, and 10 bases separated the two germline ends. CDR3 size: 15 residues. Germline loops: CDR1 LGHNA, CDR2 YNFKEQ.

The chain is built from TRBV25-1 and TRBJ2-1; possible D gene TRBD2, 5 bases. The CDR3 loop spans 16 amino acids. CDR1 and CDR2 from the germline V gene are MGHDK and SYGVNS. V lost 2 bases and J 2 bases, leaving 13 bases between the germline ends. The chain's CDR3 is CASSEIGRAPYNEQFF. The CDR3 bases are TGTGCCAGCAGTGAAATAGGGAGAGCCCCCTACAATGAGCAGTTCTTC.

The chain carries TRBV6-1 and TRBJ1-1, with 7 bases matching TRBD1. The CDR3 has 13 residues. Unmatched junction bases numbered 4, after V lost 6 bases and J lost 3 bases. Germline V gene lookup returns CDR1 MNHNS and CDR2 SASEGT. The CDR3 loop reads CASRRTGDTEAFF. CDR3 nucleotides: TGTGCCAGCAGGCGTACAGGGGACACTGAAGCTTTCTTT.

This clonotype was observed a single time. The rearrangement joins TRBV7-2 to TRBJ1-5, with 9 bases identical to TRBD1. CDR1 is SGHTA and CDR2 is FQGNSA in the germline V gene. V lost 3 bases and J lost 6; bases outside the gene matches: 6. This CDR3 comprises 15 residues. The CDR3 sequence is CTSSLGQGWSQPQHF. CDR3 DNA: TGTACCAGCAGCTTGGGACAGGGTTGGAGTCAGCCCCAGCATTTT.

The rearrangement links TRBV20-1 to TRBJ2-5; the match to TRBD2 covers 8 bases. The tail of the sequence fits TRBJ2-7 better, so the J call may be wrong. This CDR3 spans 14 amino acids. Germline CDR1 reads DFQATT; CDR2 reads SNEGSKA (reference sequence). The CDR3 region is CSAIWRGALREQYF. CDR3 bases: TGCAGTGCTATTTGGCGGGGGGCCTTGCGCGAGCAGTACTTC.

In this sample, this clonotype turned up a few times. The gene calls are TRBV12-3 or TRBV12-4 and TRBJ2-6; D is uncertain. The V end lost 3 bases, the J end lost 4 bases, and 10 bases lay between the germline ends. CDR3 length equals 15 residues. CDR3 in DNA: TGTGCCAGCAGTTTCGGGTTTACAGGGGCCAACGTCCTGACTTTC. Translation: CASSFGFTGANVLTF.

V usage is TRBV5-1 and J usage is TRBJ2-1; 9 nucleotides line up with TRBD2. V was pared by 0 bases and J by 10 bases, with 11 bases of the junction left unmatched. The length of the CDR3 is 16 residues. Germline-derived CDR1 and CDR2 are SGHRS and YFSETQ. The CDR3 region has the DNA TGCGCCAGCAGCTTGGGATTAGCGGGAGAAAGCTACGAGCAGTTCTTC. It translates to CASSLGLAGESYEQFF.

This clonotype was detected only a few times. J is TRBJ2-7 and V is TRBV4-1; possibly TRBD1 for D (7 bases). This CDR3 contains 17 residues. Germline CDR1 MGHRA, CDR2 YSYEKL. Trimming left V 0 bases short and J 1 base short, with 16 bases between. The CDR3 loop reads CASSQDPRRGVSYEQYF. In DNA form, the CDR3 reads TGCGCCAGCAGCCAAGACCCCCGCAGGGGGGTATCCTACGAGCAGTACTTC.

V usage is TRBV4-2 and J usage is TRBJ2-3; TRBD2 matches 16 bases. With V trimmed by 2 bases and J by 1 base, 9 bases remained unmatched. Germline V gene lookup returns CDR1 LGHNA and CDR2 YNFKEQ. The CDR3 totals 20 residues. CDR3 in DNA: TGTGCCAGCAGCCAACCCCCCGGGACTAGCGGGAGGGCCCGCACAGATACGCAGTATTTT. Residues: CASSQPPGTSGRARTDTQYF.

This clonotype was found a few times. The chain employs TRBV11-2 and TRBJ1-2; D may be TRBD1 (6 bases). Trimming took off 3 bases at V and 2 bases at J, with 13 bases between the two ends. Germline loops: CDR1 SGHAT, CDR2 FQNNGV. This CDR3 region has 15 residues. The CDR3 DNA sequence: TGTGCCAGCAGCTTTCGGACAGTCGAGAACTATGGCTACACCTTC. It encodes CASSFRTVENYGYTF.

In this sample, this clonotype turned up a few times. The junction differs from germline at one of its ends, possibly a read error. This rearrangement joins TRBV20-1 to TRBJ2-3; 10 nucleotides line up with TRBD2. The CDR3 runs 15 residues. Germline V gene sequence: CDR1 DFQATT, CDR2 SNEGSKA (reference sequence). The CDR3 here is CSGRAGGPGWDTQYF. CDR3 DNA sequence: TGCAGTGGTAGAGCGGGAGGGCCAGGTTGGGATACGCAGTATTTT.

The genes are TRBV20-1 and TRBJ1-1, with 8 nucleotides matching TRBD1. Germline V gene lookup returns CDR1 DFQATT and CDR2 SNEGSKA (reference sequence). This CDR3 is built from 16 residues. Trimming took 2 bases from V and 1 from J; bases not matched to a gene: 9. The CDR3: CSARIRAGTGNTEAFF. In nucleotides, the CDR3 is TGCAGTGCTAGAATTCGTGCCGGGACAGGGAACACTGAAGCTTTCTTT.

This clonotype occurred a few times. The chain is built from TRBV20-1 and TRBJ2-7, with TRBD1 identical over 10 bases. This CDR3 is built from 13 residues. V lost 6 bases and J lost 5; bases outside the gene matches: 7. Germline V lookup: CDR1 DFQATT, CDR2 SNEGSKA (reference sequence). CDR3 sequence reads: CSARRGQGNEQYF. CDR3 nucleotides: TGCAGTGCCAGAAGGGGACAGGGGAACGAGCAGTACTTC.

The V gene is TRBV29-1, the J gene TRBJ2-3, with 10 bases fitting TRBD2. The CDR3 sequence is 18 residues long. Trimming at V came to 1 base and at J to 0 bases, leaving 10 bases not matched to a gene. Germline CDR1 reads SQVTM; CDR2 reads ANQGSEA. CDR3 loop: CSVEGSASGGSSTDTQYF. The CDR3 DNA reads TGCAGCGTTGAAGGGTCGGCTAGCGGGGGTTCTAGCACAGATACGCAGTATTTT.

This clonotype was observed a few times. The chain is built from TRBV7-2 and TRBJ2-7; D is unclear. This CDR3 is built from 13 residues. CDR1 SGHTA and CDR2 FQGNSA come from the germline V gene. Trimming stripped 2 bases from V and 2 bases from J, with 7 bases between. CDR3 sequence: CASSLYTAYEQYF. CDR3 DNA: TGTGCCAGCAGCTTATATACAGCCTACGAGCAGTACTTC.

This clonotype occurred a few times. This chain joins TRBV6-6 and TRBJ2-1, with D hard to call. This CDR3 has 14 residues. CDR1 is MNHNY and CDR2 is SVGAGI in the germline V gene (reference sequence). V lost 5 bases and J 3 bases, leaving 11 bases between the germline ends. CDR3 in amino acids: CASSNLNGYNEQFF. The CDR3 region has the DNA TGTGCCAGCAGTAACCTCAACGGCTACAATGAGCAGTTCTTC.

This clonotype was counted a few times. The J gene is TRBJ2-5, the V gene TRBV4-1; D might be TRBD2 (5 bases). The CDR3 contains 13 residues. V shed 0 bases and J shed 9 bases, with 11 bases lying between them. Germline CDR1 MGHRA, CDR2 YSYEKL. CDR3 protein: CASSQEPGLPQYF. The DNA of the CDR3 is TGCGCCAGCAGCCAAGAGCCCGGACTTCCCCAGTACTTC.

To note about this clonotype: A junction boundary mismatches the germline segment, possibly from a read error. The chain is built from TRBV7-9 and TRBJ2-1, with TRBD2 identical over 9 bases. Germline CDR1 is SEHNR and CDR2 is FQNEAQ (reference sequence). The CDR3 contains 16 residues. The CDR3 nucleotides are TGTACCAGCAGCTTGCCACTAGCGGGCAAGTTCAATGAGCAGTTCTTC. Translating gives CTSSLPLAGKFNEQFF.

The chain links TRBV20-1 to TRBJ2-3, with a possible D match to TRBD1 (6 bases). With 6 bases removed from V and 4 bases from J, the gap between germline ends came to 17 bases. Looked up from germline, CDR1 is DFQATT and CDR2 is SNEGSKA (reference sequence). The length of the CDR3 is 14 residues. The DNA of the CDR3 is TGCAGTGCCAGGGGTTCGCTCGGGGCAGATACGCAGTATTTT. As protein: CSARGSLGADTQYF.

This clonotype was picked up a small number of times. The rearrangement uses TRBV20-1 and TRBJ1-2; no definite D call. The CDR3 loop spans 15 amino acids. Trimming removed 4 bases from V and 2 bases from J, with 17 bases in between. The germline CDR1 and CDR2 sequences are DFQATT and SNEGSKA (reference sequence). CDR3 protein: CSATLAQAGNYGYTF. CDR3 nucleotide sequence: TGCAGTGCTACCCTAGCCCAGGCAGGCAACTATGGCTACACCTTC.

This clonotype was detected only a few times. V and J are TRBV3-1 and TRBJ1-2; TRBD1 agrees at 12 bases. This CDR3 spans 13 amino acids. Germline V lookup: CDR1 LGHDT, CDR2 YNNKEL (reference sequence). Losses at the gene ends were 4 bases for V and 6 bases for J; bases not matched to a gene: 0. The CDR3 DNA reads TGTGCCAGCAGCCGGGACAGGGGGCATGGCTACACCTTC. As protein: CASSRDRGHGYTF.

V and J are TRBV12-3 or TRBV12-4 and TRBJ2-7; D perhaps matches TRBD1 (5 bases). V dropped 2 bases and J dropped 1 base, with 9 bases sitting between them. The CDR3 runs 14 residues. The CDR3 sequence is CASSLFQGSYEQYF. The DNA for the CDR3 is TGTGCCAGCAGTTTATTTCAGGGTTCCTACGAGCAGTACTTC.

V and J are TRBV11-2 and TRBJ2-3; TRBD2 agrees at 7 bases. CDR3 length: 20 amino acids. The ends lost 3 bases at V and 0 bases at J; junction bases unmatched: 18. Germline V lookup: CDR1 SGHAT, CDR2 FQNNGV. The CDR3 coding sequence is TGTGCCAGCAGCTTGTTCGGGATCGGGGCTAGCGGCGCTAGCACAGATACGCAGTATTTT. It specifies CASSLFGIGASGASTDTQYF.

This chain uses TRBV6-1 with TRBJ1-5; D not resolved. Germline CDR1 reads MNHNS; CDR2 reads SASEGT. V lost 0 bases, J lost 4 bases, and 7 bases lay in between. The CDR3 runs 14 residues. CDR3 in amino acids: CASSEARGNQPQHF. The CDR3 DNA sequence: TGTGCCAGCAGTGAAGCGCGCGGGAATCAGCCCCAGCATTTT.

This chain uses TRBV12-3 or TRBV12-4 with TRBJ2-7; 9 positions agree with TRBD2. This CDR3 is built from 15 residues. V was pared by 4 bases and J by 0 bases, with 4 bases of the junction left unmatched. The DNA of the CDR3 is TGTGCCAGCAGTTCAGATAGCGGGAGCTCCTACGAGCAGTACTTC. As protein: CASSSDSGSSYEQYF.

This clonotype has at least ten counts. This rearrangement joins TRBV12-3 or TRBV12-4 to TRBJ2-7; the match to TRBD2 covers 9 bases. The CDR3 covers 14 residues. The junction had 3 bases not matched to a gene; V was cut back by 6 bases and J by 0 bases. The CDR3 nucleotides are TGTGCCAGCAGCTTGGGACTAGCCTCCTACGAGCAGTACTTC. This gives the protein CASSLGLASYEQYF.